These 32 T cell receptor beta chains share one sample of origin, sequenced in a study of cytomegalovirus exposure and HLA in healthy donors. The assay was immunoSEQ multiplex PCR, and TCRdb's table has in-frame clones only and misses some. The sample yields fewer than 350,000 clones, around nine tenths seen once. Sample: PBMCs. These TCRs come from a woman aged 18-29 years in good health and CMV-seronegative.

CDR3 nucleotide sequence: TGTGCCACCAGCAGAGGGACAGGGGTTAACAATCAGCCCCAGCATTTT. This gives the protein CATSRGTGVNNQPQHF. This chain connects TRBV15 to TRBJ1-5; 9 bases line up with TRBD1. Germline CDR1 and CDR2: LNHNV and YYDKDF (reference sequence). The junction had 4 bases not matched to a gene; V was cut back by 1 base and J by 3 bases. The length of the CDR3 is 16 residues.

The chain employs TRBV27 and TRBJ1-2, with 10 bases identical to TRBD1. This CDR3 has 15 amino acids. Germline V gives CDR1 MNHEY, CDR2 SMNVEV (reference sequence). Trimming at V came to 5 bases and at J to 8 bases, leaving 11 bases not matched to a gene. The CDR3 DNA sequence: TGTGCCAGCAGTAACTTACCGGGACAGGGGTTAGGCTACACCTTC. Amino acid sequence: CASSNLPGQGLGYTF.

V gene TRBV28 combines with J gene TRBJ2-5, with 9 bases lining up with TRBD1. This CDR3 has 15 residues. The germline V gene encodes CDR1 MDHEN and CDR2 SYDVKM. V lost 8 bases to trimming and J lost 2 bases; unmatched junction nucleotides: 9. The CDR3 region is CASAGGGQGQETQYF. CDR3 DNA: TGTGCCAGCGCAGGAGGGGGACAGGGACAAGAGACCCAGTACTTC.

J is TRBJ1-2 and V is TRBV28; possibly TRBD1 for D (5 bases). CDR3 length equals 12 residues. Germline lookup yields CDR1 MDHEN and CDR2 SYDVKM. Trimming shortened V by 5 bases and J by 4 bases, and 8 bases separated the two germline ends. CDR3: CASSKGPYGYTF. CDR3 nucleotide sequence: TGTGCCAGCAGTAAGGGGCCCTATGGCTACACCTTC.

CDR3 sequence reads: CASSLRADEQFF. In DNA form, the CDR3 reads TGTGCCAGCAGTTTAAGAGCTGATGAGCAGTTCTTC. The chain uses TRBV27 and TRBJ2-1; unclear D gene. The CDR3 length is 12 residues. V gave up 2 bases and J gave up 8 bases, with 7 bases separating them. Germline V gene sequence: CDR1 MNHEY, CDR2 SMNVEV (reference sequence).

On this clone itself: This specimen includes other DNA sequences encoding the same CDR3. The rearrangement links TRBV11-2 to TRBJ1-5; a possible D gene is TRBD1 (5 bases). Trimming shortened V by 1 base and J by 2 bases, and 6 bases separated the two germline ends. The germline V gene has CDR1 SGHAT and CDR2 FQNNGV. CDR3 length equals 14 residues. CDR3 amino acids: CASSLAGGNQPQHF. CDR3 nucleotides: TGTGCCAGCAGCTTAGCGGGGGGCAATCAGCCCCAGCATTTT.

The rearrangement joins TRBV28 to TRBJ2-3; TRBD2 matches at 10 bases. The germline V gene encodes CDR1 MDHEN and CDR2 SYDVKM. The CDR3 loop spans 14 amino acids. The V and J ends lost 8 bases and 7 bases, in that order; junction bases with no gene match: 9. CDR3 DNA: TGTGCCAGCCGAGGCACTAGCGGGACTAATACGCAGTATTTT. Protein product: CASRGTSGTNTQYF. The whole variable domain, filled in from reference TRBV28 and TRBJ2-3, reads DVKVTQSSRYLVKRTGEKVFLECVQDMDHENMFWYRQDPGLGLRLIYFSYDVKMKEKGDIPEGYSVSREKKERFSLILESASTNQTSMYLCASRGTSGTNTQYFGPGTRLTVL.

CDR3 loop: CASSLRAGASAQPQHF. The DNA of the CDR3 is TGTGCCAGCAGTTTGAGGGCAGGTGCCTCGGCTCAGCCCCAGCATTTT. The chain uses TRBV28 and TRBJ1-5; D is unresolved. V was shortened by 3 bases and J by 6 bases, with 18 bases between the two germline ends. The germline gives CDR1 MDHEN, CDR2 SYDVKM. There are 16 residues in the CDR3.

J is TRBJ2-2 and V is TRBV5-1, with a weak D call TRBD1 (6 bases). The germline V and J ends were trimmed by 3 bases and 0 bases, with 9 bases remaining between them. The CDR3 totals 15 residues. Germline V gene lookup returns CDR1 SGHRS and CDR2 YFSETQ. The CDR3: CASSSDSANTGELFF. The CDR3 region has the DNA TGCGCCAGCAGCTCGGACAGCGCGAACACCGGGGAGCTGTTTTTT.

The V gene is TRBV6-1, the J gene TRBJ1-5; unclear D gene. Looked up from germline, CDR1 is MNHNS and CDR2 is SASEGT. The CDR3 sequence is 14 residues long. V was shortened by 3 bases and J by 2 bases, with 8 bases between the two germline ends. The DNA of the CDR3 is TGTGCCAGCAGTGACTTGTTTGGCAATCAGCCCCAGCATTTT. Its protein product is CASSDLFGNQPQHF.

J is TRBJ2-1 and V is TRBV28, with 11 bases matching TRBD2. The CDR3 is 14 amino acids. After removal of 7 bases from V and 10 bases from J, the junction contained 9 bases not matched to a gene. Germline V gives CDR1 MDHEN, CDR2 SYDVKM. CDR3 amino acids: CASTRLAGWGEQFF. In DNA form, the CDR3 reads TGTGCCAGCACTCGACTAGCGGGATGGGGCGAGCAGTTCTTC.

This chain links TRBV7-8 with TRBJ1-5, with D uncertain. The germline V gene encodes CDR1 SGHVS and CDR2 FQNEAQ. The CDR3 length is 15 residues. V lost 5 bases, J lost 2 bases, and 13 bases lay in between. CDR3 sequence: CASSINQQGNQPQHF. The CDR3 nucleotides are TGTGCCAGCAGCATAAACCAGCAGGGCAATCAGCCCCAGCATTTT.

This clone was recorded once. The chain is built from TRBV4-3 and TRBJ2-2; D may be TRBD2 (6 bases). The germline V and J ends were trimmed by 1 base and 6 bases, with 15 bases remaining between them. The CDR3 has 16 residues. Germline V CDR1 and CDR2: LGHNA, YSLEER. CDR3 protein: CASSQVVGGISGELFF. Written as DNA, the CDR3 is TGCGCCAGCAGCCAAGTCGTTGGGGGGATCTCCGGGGAGCTGTTTTTT.

J is TRBJ2-7 and V is TRBV5-6, with D perhaps TRBD2 (7 bases). Germline CDR1 reads SGHDT; CDR2 reads YYEEEE. The CDR3 sequence is 14 residues long. Trimming stripped 6 bases from V and 4 bases from J, with 17 bases between. DNA of the CDR3: TGTGCCAGCACCGAGTCGGGGGGCGTTTACGAGCAGTACTTC. Residues: CASTESGGVYEQYF.

This CDR3 reads CASSEVGQGNGYTF. CDR3 sequence (DNA): TGTGCCAGCAGTGAAGTGGGACAGGGGAATGGCTACACCTTC. The gene calls are TRBV2 and TRBJ1-2; 10 nucleotides line up with TRBD1. V was clipped by 1 base and J by 6 bases; unmatched bases: 2. The CDR3 has 14 residues. CDR1 and CDR2 from the germline V gene are SNHLY and FYNNEI. The full variable domain, with the rest looked up from reference TRBV2 and TRBJ1-2, is EPEVTQTPSHQVTQMGQEVILRCVPISNHLYFYWYRQILGQKVEFLVSFYNNEISEKSEIFDDQFSVERPDGSNFTLKIRSTKLEDSAMYFCASSEVGQGNGYTFGSGTRLTVV.

This chain joins TRBV28 and TRBJ1-4; 7 bases agree with TRBD1. The CDR3 length is 13 residues. With 10 bases clipped from V and 7 bases from J, the junction kept 9 bases outside the gene matches. The germline V gene encodes CDR1 MDHEN and CDR2 SYDVKM. In DNA, the CDR3 is TGTGCCACCACCAGGGGGGACAGTGAAAAACTGTTTTTT. Encoded protein: CATTRGDSEKLFF.

The V and J genes are TRBV19 and TRBJ1-5, with 8 bases fitting TRBD1. Germline trimming cut 9 bases from V and 2 bases from J; bases unmatched to any gene: 9. This CDR3 has 15 amino acids. The germline gives CDR1 LNHDA, CDR2 SQIVND (reference sequence). As DNA, the CDR3 is TGTGCCAGCACAATCCCGGGACAGGGCAATCAGCCCCAGCATTTT. It is translated as CASTIPGQGNQPQHF.

This clone was recorded once. A junction end diverges from the germline sequence, so it may reflect a read error. The chain is built from TRBV7-7 and TRBJ2-1, with a possible D match to TRBD2 (5 bases). The germline CDR1 and CDR2 sequences are SSHAT and FNYEAQ (reference sequence). This CDR3 is built from 16 residues. CDR3 residues: CASSVFEGAGSHEQFF. CDR3 DNA: TGTGCTAGCAGCGTATTCGAGGGAGCTGGGTCGCATGAGCAGTTCTTC. Variable domain in full (rest from reference TRBV7-7 and TRBJ2-1): GAGVSQSPRYKVTKRGQDVTLRCDPISSHATLYWYQQALGQGPEFLTYFNYEAQPDKSGLPSDRFSAERPEGSISTLTIQRTEQRDSAMYRCASSVFEGAGSHEQFFGPGTRLTVL.

The V gene is TRBV15, the J gene TRBJ2-1; 9 bases match TRBD2. V shed 2 bases and J 10 bases; nucleotides not matched to a gene: 6. From germline, CDR1 is LNHNV and CDR2 YYDKDF (reference sequence). CDR3 length: 14 residues. CDR3 region: CATSRSGRPEEQFF. In DNA form, the CDR3 reads TGTGCCACCAGCAGAAGCGGGAGGCCTGAGGAGCAGTTCTTC.

V and J are TRBV5-4 and TRBJ2-7; D is perhaps TRBD2 (5 bases). This CDR3 contains 14 residues. Germline assignment: CDR1 SGHNT and CDR2 YYREEE (reference sequence). V was trimmed by 0 bases and J by 6 bases, leaving 13 bases between them. The CDR3 here is CASSLAGVFPEQYF. CDR3 nucleotide sequence: TGTGCCAGCAGCTTGGCCGGGGTGTTCCCCGAGCAGTACTTC. Looking up the rest from reference TRBV5-4 and TRBJ2-7 gives the full variable domain: ETGVTQSPTHLIKTRGQQVTLRCSSQSGHNTVSWYQQALGQGPQFIFQYYREEENGRGNFPPRFSGLQFPNYSSELNVNALELDDSALYLCASSLAGVFPEQYFGPGTRLTVT.

This clone was recorded once. J is TRBJ2-5 and V is TRBV28, with 9 positions matching TRBD1. V gave up 4 bases and J gave up 3 bases; unmatched junction bases: 6. The CDR3 is 15 amino acids. Germline CDR1 MDHEN, CDR2 SYDVKM. The CDR3 spells CASSSPRTGEETQYF. In nucleotides, the CDR3 is TGTGCCAGCAGTTCTCCCCGGACAGGGGAAGAGACCCAGTACTTC.

The chain joins TRBV7-2 to TRBJ1-2; TRBD1 agrees at 7 bases. V lost 6 bases to trimming and J lost 3 bases; unmatched junction nucleotides: 7. The CDR3 spans 14 residues. Germline V gene sequence: CDR1 SGHTA, CDR2 FQGNSA. The CDR3: CASRSNRGDYGYTF. In DNA, the CDR3 is TGTGCCAGCAGGTCGAACAGGGGCGACTATGGCTACACCTTC. Complete variable domain (other parts from reference TRBV7-2 and TRBJ1-2): GAGVSQSPSNKVTEKGKDVELRCDPISGHTALYWYRQSLGQGLEFLIYFQGNSAPDKSGLPSDRFSAERTGGSVSTLTIQRTQQEDSAVYLCASRSNRGDYGYTFGSGTRLTVV.

V and J are TRBV7-8 and TRBJ2-7; the match to TRBD2 covers 15 bases. This CDR3 has 19 residues. Trimming removed 2 bases from V and 3 bases from J; junction bases left unmatched: 11. Germline V gene lookup returns CDR1 SGHVS and CDR2 FQNEAQ. The CDR3 nucleotides read TGTGCCAGCAGCTTATTTATGGAGGGACTAGCGGGAGGCCTCTACGAGCAGTACTTC. Encoded protein: CASSLFMEGLAGGLYEQYF.

V is TRBV13 and J is TRBJ2-1; 9 nucleotides line up with TRBD2. The germline V gene encodes CDR1 PRHDT and CDR2 FYEKMQ (reference sequence). The CDR3 contains 16 residues. V gave up 4 bases and J gave up 5 bases; unmatched junction bases: 9. Here the CDR3 reads CASSSNPGLAHNEQFF. CDR3 sequence (DNA): TGTGCCAGCAGCTCGAATCCGGGACTAGCCCACAATGAGCAGTTCTTC.

V gene TRBV29-1 combines with J gene TRBJ2-3, with a weak D call TRBD2 (6 bases). Trimming pared 6 bases from V and 2 bases from J, leaving 12 bases between. This CDR3 has 13 amino acids. Germline V lookup: CDR1 SQVTM, CDR2 ANQGSEA. CDR3 residues: CSVELALTDTQYF. The CDR3 DNA reads TGCAGCGTGGAACTAGCTCTCACAGATACGCAGTATTTT.

DNA of the CDR3: TGTGCCAGTAGTCAGCGGGAGGGCCCCCACGAGCAGTACTTC. Protein product: CASSQREGPHEQYF. V gene TRBV19 combines with J gene TRBJ2-7; 10 nucleotides align to TRBD2. Looked up from germline, CDR1 is LNHDA and CDR2 is SQIVND (reference sequence). This CDR3 comprises 14 residues. V dropped 5 bases and J dropped 5; count of bases not matched to a gene: 6.

The chain uses TRBV27 and TRBJ1-2; 7 bases map to TRBD1. Unmatched junction bases numbered 8, after V lost 2 bases and J lost 8 bases. The CDR3 length is 14 residues. Germline lookup yields CDR1 MNHEY and CDR2 SMNVEV (reference sequence). This CDR3 reads CASSLRKGAWGYTF. For the CDR3, the DNA is TGTGCCAGCAGTTTAAGGAAGGGGGCGTGGGGCTACACCTTC.

The V and J genes are TRBV9 and TRBJ2-2; tentatively, D is TRBD2 (6 bases). Germline V gene data show CDR1 as SGDLS and CDR2 as YYNGEE. This CDR3 is 16 amino acids long. V was pared by 1 base and J by 4 bases, with 14 bases between. DNA of the CDR3: TGTGCCAGCAGCGTAAACCGGGGGTCGGGCACCGGGGAGCTGTTTTTT. It encodes CASSVNRGSGTGELFF.

This clone was seen more than once but under ten times. The chain recombines TRBV11-1 with TRBJ2-2; D ambiguous. The CDR3 extends over 13 amino acids. CDR1 is SGHAT, CDR2 FQDESV, per germline (reference sequence). Deletions cut 5 bases from V and 3 bases from J, with 7 bases between. The CDR3 nucleotides read TGTGCCAGCAGCCCTCCCTACACCGGGGAGCTGTTTTTT. It codes for CASSPPYTGELFF.

The chain joins TRBV11-2 to TRBJ1-2; tentatively, D is TRBD1 (5 bases). This CDR3 is 14 amino acids long. Germline CDR1 and CDR2: SGHAT and FQNNGV. Trimming shortened V by 2 bases and J by 7 bases, and 14 bases separated the two germline ends. CDR3 residues: CASSLNAGLTGYTF. DNA for the CDR3: TGTGCCAGCAGCTTAAACGCAGGGCTTACTGGCTACACCTTC.

The chain is built from TRBV5-1 and TRBJ2-2; possibly TRBD2 for D (6 bases). The germline gives CDR1 SGHRS, CDR2 YFSETQ. CDR3 length: 16 residues. With 0 bases removed from V and 1 base from J, the gap between germline ends came to 10 bases. The CDR3 nucleotides are TGCGCCAGCAGCTTGGCTCGTAGCGGGAACACCGGGGAGCTGTTTTTT. Amino acids: CASSLARSGNTGELFF.

This chain uses TRBV7-8 with TRBJ1-2; tentatively, D is TRBD1 (5 bases). The V end was cut by 2 bases, the J end by 5 bases, with 18 bases between. CDR1 SGHVS and CDR2 FQNEAQ come from the germline V gene. CDR3 length: 16 residues. CDR3 residues: CASSLSSAGWLYGYTF. The CDR3 region has the DNA TGTGCCAGCAGCTTAAGTTCGGCAGGGTGGTTATATGGCTACACCTTC.